This T cell receptor (beta chain) was captured by sequencing in a study of early T cells in non-severe SARS-CoV-2 infection. Study in general: Sequenced bulk RNA came from whole blood that was unsorted, and chains were unpaired. Study-wide results and limits: Private and CD4 specificities were missed by VDJdb matching, which favored anti-spike CD8 responses.

Individually, cDNA molecules had unique molecular identifiers attached to them. TCRdb reprocessed the 5' RACE reads via MiXCR and lists one record per CDR3 protein. The data contain 60,000 or so distinct CDR3 sequences, over 9.5% of them seen just once; the ten biggest clones take up approximately 2.8%. The germline gives CDR1 SGHRS, CDR2 YFSETQ. With 0 bases clipped from V and 1 base from J, the junction kept 4 bases outside the gene matches. The CDR3 contains 15 residues. This clonotype was found a few times. Its antigen is unidentified. This TCR came from an adult who was a healthcare worker with PCR-confirmed SARS-CoV-2 infection or an uninfected control (not recorded which). Sequencing was performed on whole blood. The gene calls are TRBV5-1 and TRBJ2-7; TRBD1 agrees at 7 bases. The CDR3 DNA reads as TGCGCCAGCAGCTTGGAGAGACAGGGTTCCTACGAGCAGTACTTC. It yields the protein CASSLERQGSYEQYF.